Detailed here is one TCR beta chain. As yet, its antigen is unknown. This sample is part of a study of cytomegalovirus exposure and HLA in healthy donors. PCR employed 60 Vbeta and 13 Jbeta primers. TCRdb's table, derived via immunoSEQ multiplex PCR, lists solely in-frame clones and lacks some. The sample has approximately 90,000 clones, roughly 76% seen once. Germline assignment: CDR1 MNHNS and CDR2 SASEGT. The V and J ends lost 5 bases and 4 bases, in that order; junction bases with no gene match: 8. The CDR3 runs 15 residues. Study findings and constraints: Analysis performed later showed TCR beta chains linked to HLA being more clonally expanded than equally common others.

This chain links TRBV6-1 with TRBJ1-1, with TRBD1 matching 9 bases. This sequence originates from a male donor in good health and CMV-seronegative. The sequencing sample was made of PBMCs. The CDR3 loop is CASSPRTGVGTEAFF. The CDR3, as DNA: TGTGCCAGCAGTCCCCGGACAGGGGTGGGCACTGAAGCTTTCTTT.